Given below is one T cell receptor beta chain in context. The CDR3 covers 13 residues. Germline assignment: CDR1 MNHEY and CDR2 SVGAGI. V lost 0 bases, J lost 9 bases, and 9 bases lay in between. The sample is drawn from a study of HIV-infected patients and healthy controls. TCRdb re-derived calls from the 5' RACE reads in MiXCR, one entry per CDR3 protein. The data show around 58,000 distinct CDR3 sequences, 15% to 20% seen once. Sequenced: CD4+ T cells from blood. The chain combines TRBV6-5 with TRBJ1-5, with D unresolved. This clonotype was sampled from a human donor in good health. The CDR3 loop reads CASSYSPGSPQHF. CDR3 DNA: TGTGCCAGCAGTTACTCTCCAGGATCGCCCCAGCATTTT.